A single sample is the source of the 25 T cell receptor beta chains below, sequenced in a study of blood T cells in healthy people across ages. Combining a sample-barcoded 5' primer with a J-beta primer mix, a second PCR ran for roughly 7 to 12 cycles. TCRdb reprocessed the 5' RACE reads via MiXCR and lists one record per CDR3 protein. In the table there are under 950,000 distinct CDR3 sequences, 22% of which are singletons. The specimen sequenced was blood. These receptors were collected from a man in his 70s in good health.

The chain carries TRBV20-1 and TRBJ2-7, with a weak D call TRBD2 (6 bases). This CDR3 spans 11 amino acids. The germline V gene has CDR1 DFQATT and CDR2 SNEGSKA (reference sequence). Trimming shortened V by 5 bases and J by 5 bases, and 10 bases separated the two germline ends. In DNA, the CDR3 is TGCAGTGCTTGGGGCGGGAACGAGCAGTACGTC. It encodes CSAWGGNEQYV.

In its sample, this clonotype was seen a few times. This chain links TRBV20-1 with TRBJ2-7; D gene ambiguous. The CDR3 extends over 13 amino acids. V lost 3 bases and J 0 bases, leaving 9 bases between the germline ends. Looked up from germline, CDR1 is DFQATT and CDR2 is SNEGSKA (reference sequence). CDR3 sequence reads: CSASARNSYEQYF. The DNA for the CDR3 is TGCAGTGCTAGCGCCAGAAACTCCTACGAGCAGTACTTC.

The chain joins TRBV5-1 to TRBJ1-1; a weak D match, TRBD1 (5 bases). V shed 2 bases and J shed 6 bases, with 20 bases lying between them. Germline assignment: CDR1 SGHRS and CDR2 YFSETQ. The CDR3 runs to 16 residues. In nucleotides, the CDR3 is TGCGCCAGCAGCTTTGCGAAAGTGGGGGTAGGGGCTGAAGCTTTCTTT. It yields the protein CASSFAKVGVGAEAFF.

The gene calls are TRBV25-1 and TRBJ1-2; perhaps TRBD1 as D (5 bases). V lost 2 bases and J lost 6, with 22 bases in between. CDR3 size: 17 residues. The germline CDR1 and CDR2 sequences are MGHDK and SYGVNS. The CDR3 loop is CASSEPSGTLHGDGYTF. CDR3 bases: TGTGCCAGCAGTGAACCCTCCGGGACCCTACACGGAGATGGCTACACCTTC.

This clonotype has only a few counts. The genes are TRBV6-5 and TRBJ1-4; D remains ambiguous. The CDR3 has 15 residues. Per the germline V gene, CDR1 is MNHEY and CDR2 is SVGAGI. Deletions cut 5 bases from V and 0 bases from J, with 10 bases between. CDR3 residues: CASSRLVATNEKLFF. The CDR3 coding sequence is TGTGCCAGCAGTCGCCTAGTTGCAACTAATGAAAAACTGTTTTTT.

The V gene is TRBV5-1, the J gene TRBJ1-1, with D tentatively TRBD1 (6 bases). The CDR3 spans 16 residues. Trimming took off 4 bases at V and 0 bases at J, with 16 bases between the two ends. Looked up from germline, CDR1 is SGHRS and CDR2 is YFSETQ. The CDR3 nucleotides read TGCGCCAGCAGCGATGGACAGAATACGTTGAACACTGAAGCTTTCTTT. Translated: CASSDGQNTLNTEAFF.

The chain couples TRBV7-2 to TRBJ2-3; possibly TRBD1 for D (6 bases). V gave up 5 bases and J gave up 2 bases, with 17 bases separating them. The CDR3 runs 16 residues. Germline CDR1 SGHTA, CDR2 FQGNSA. CDR3: CASSGQTGLATDTQYF. In DNA, the CDR3 is TGTGCCAGCAGCGGCCAGACAGGCTTAGCCACAGATACGCAGTATTTT.

V usage is TRBV28 and J usage is TRBJ2-3; no clear D. Trimming removed 1 base at V and 2 bases at J, with 19 bases between. Germline loops: CDR1 MDHEN, CDR2 SYDVKM. The CDR3 is 18 residues long. The CDR3 bases are TGTGCCAGCAGTTTATTATCGTCACGGCTACAGAACACAGATACGCAGTATTTT. Encoded protein: CASSLLSSRLQNTDTQYF. The full variable domain, completed using reference TRBV28 and TRBJ2-3, is DVKVTQSSRYLVKRTGEKVFLECVQDMDHENMFWYRQDPGLGLRLIYFSYDVKMKEKGDIPEGYSVSREKKERFSLILESASTNQTSMYLCASSLLSSRLQNTDTQYFGPGTRLTVL.

This clonotype has a count of ten or more. The chain joins TRBV12-3 or TRBV12-4 to TRBJ2-4, with 7 bases lining up with TRBD1. CDR3 length: 16 amino acids. With 6 bases clipped from V and 0 bases from J, the junction kept 8 bases outside the gene matches. The CDR3 reads CASSWGQMLAKNIQYF. CDR3 DNA sequence: TGTGCCAGCAGCTGGGGACAGATGTTAGCCAAAAACATTCAGTACTTC.

The V and J genes are TRBV6-1 and TRBJ2-1; D gene ambiguous. The germline V and J ends were trimmed by 6 bases and 8 bases, with 17 bases remaining between them. CDR1 and CDR2 from the germline V gene are MNHNS and SASEGT. The CDR3 length is 14 residues. In DNA form, the CDR3 reads TGTGCCAGCAGGGGTGAGAGAGAGGTGCATGAGCAGTTCTTC. Residues: CASRGEREVHEQFF.

The table lists this clonotype with a few counts. The V gene is TRBV9, the J gene TRBJ2-3; D might be TRBD1 (6 bases). TRBJ1-5 matches the DNA end more closely, so the J call is doubtful. CDR3 size: 16 residues. From germline, CDR1 is SGDLS and CDR2 YYNGEE. CDR3 DNA sequence: TGTGCCAGCAGCGTACAGGGGATCGCGAGCACAGATACGCAGCATTTT. This gives the protein CASSVQGIASTDTQHF.

The J gene is TRBJ2-5, the V gene TRBV7-7, with TRBD1 as a possible D gene (6 bases). CDR3 length: 15 amino acids. Germline CDR1 and CDR2: SSHAT and FNYEAQ (reference sequence). V lost 8 bases to trimming and J lost 4 bases, with 20 bases between them. CDR3 sequence (DNA): TGTGCCAGCGCTCGGAACCAGGGGCGATCAGAGACCCAGTACTTC. The encoded protein is CASARNQGRSETQYF.

This clonotype has only one observation. The chain is built from TRBV27 and TRBJ2-5; either TRBD1 or TRBD2 may supply D (5 bases each). V gave up 3 bases and J gave up 4 bases, with 15 bases separating them. The CDR3 has 15 residues. Germline CDR1 and CDR2: MNHEY and SMNVEV (reference sequence). The CDR3 DNA reads TGTGCCAGCAGTTTGCTGGGGGTAGGGTCAGAGACCCAGTACTTC. Encoded protein: CASSLLGVGSETQYF.

This chain connects TRBV3-1 to TRBJ2-1, with D possibly matching TRBD2 (6 bases). This CDR3 region has 16 residues. Germline values: CDR1 LGHDT, CDR2 YNNKEL (reference sequence). V dropped 4 bases and J dropped 3 bases, with 16 bases sitting between them. The CDR3 region is CASSPGVAEIYNEQFF. The CDR3 DNA sequence: TGTGCCAGCAGCCCGGGAGTAGCGGAAATCTACAATGAGCAGTTCTTC.

The rearrangement joins TRBV5-1 to TRBJ1-2; 7 nucleotides align to TRBD1. Losses at the gene ends were 4 bases for V and 8 bases for J; bases not matched to a gene: 8. The CDR3 has 13 amino acids. Germline V gene sequence: CDR1 SGHRS, CDR2 YFSETQ. The CDR3 loop is CASSATGADGYTF. CDR3 nucleotides: TGCGCCAGCAGCGCTACAGGGGCTGACGGCTACACCTTC.

The chain recombines TRBV7-9 with TRBJ2-7; D is undetermined. The CDR3 length is 15 residues. Germline V lookup: CDR1 SEHNR, CDR2 FQNEAQ (reference sequence). V shed 8 bases and J shed 0 bases, with 17 bases lying between them. For the CDR3, the DNA is TGTGCCAGCCTTGCCCAAGGTTTTTTCTCCTACGAGCAGTACTTC. Its protein product is CASLAQGFFSYEQYF.

This clonotype showed up just a few times. The chain links TRBV29-1 to TRBJ1-2; D is unclear. Germline CDR1 reads SQVTM; CDR2 reads ANQGSEA. The CDR3 totals 11 residues. V lost 6 bases and J lost 4, with 9 bases in between. The CDR3 DNA sequence: TGCAGCGTGGCGGCTAGCTATGGCTACACCTTC. Translation gives CSVAASYGYTF.

This clonotype came up a few times. The chain links TRBV6-2 or TRBV6-3 to TRBJ2-1; 7 bases are a match to TRBD2. Unmatched junction bases numbered 17, after V lost 7 bases and J lost 8 bases. The CDR3 loop spans 16 amino acids. Per germline, CDR1 MNHEY and CDR2 SVGEGT. CDR3 residues: CASNLLPGLQYDEQFF. CDR3 in DNA: TGTGCCAGCAACTTACTGCCGGGACTACAGTACGATGAGCAGTTCTTC.

In this sample, this clonotype turned up a few times. The CDR3 sequence is CASSPGTGAIVAFF. In nucleotides, the CDR3 is TGCGCCAGCAGCCCCGGGACAGGGGCTATTGTAGCTTTCTTT. This chain links TRBV5-1 with TRBJ1-1, with 10 bases identical to TRBD1. The ends lost 4 bases at V and 10 bases at J; junction bases unmatched: 10. Germline assignment: CDR1 SGHRS and CDR2 YFSETQ. The CDR3 is 14 residues long.

This clonotype has only a few counts. V gene TRBV12-3 or TRBV12-4 combines with J gene TRBJ1-2, with D possibly matching TRBD1 (6 bases). The CDR3 consists of 15 residues. With 2 bases removed from V and 1 base from J, the gap between germline ends came to 11 bases. The CDR3 reads CASSLSAGVNYGYTF. The CDR3 DNA sequence: TGTGCCAGCAGTTTATCGGCAGGGGTTAACTATGGCTACACCTTC.

The chain joins TRBV12-3 or TRBV12-4 to TRBJ2-3, with 10 bases identical to TRBD2. Germline trimming cut 0 bases from V and 2 bases from J; bases unmatched to any gene: 2. This CDR3 is built from 16 residues. The CDR3 region is CASSLASGGFTDTQYF. CDR3 in DNA: TGTGCCAGCAGTTTAGCTAGCGGGGGGTTCACAGATACGCAGTATTTT.

This clonotype was seen only once. The chain is built from TRBV6-1 and TRBJ1-5; D gene unclear. The CDR3 is 14 residues long. The germline gives CDR1 MNHNS, CDR2 SASEGT. The V end lost 2 bases, the J end lost 9 bases, and 14 bases lay between the germline ends. The CDR3 DNA reads as TGTGCCAGCAGTGAAATTCCCACAAATAGGCCCCAGCATTTT. It specifies CASSEIPTNRPQHF.

This clonotype occurred a few times. The rearrangement uses TRBV29-1 and TRBJ1-2, with a tentative D call TRBD1 (6 bases). Germline V lookup: CDR1 SQVTM, CDR2 ANQGSEA. This CDR3 comprises 12 residues. Trimming took off 6 bases at V and 6 bases at J, with 14 bases between the two ends. The CDR3 bases are TGCAGCGTAGTAATTGGGGGGCATGGCTACACCTTC. Translated, it gives CSVVIGGHGYTF. The full variable domain, its missing parts supplied by reference TRBV29-1 and TRBJ1-2, is SAVISQKPSRDICQRGTSLTIQCQVDSQVTMMFWYRQQPGQSLTLIATANQGSEATYESGFVIDKFPISRPNLTFSTLTVSNMSPEDSSIYLCSVVIGGHGYTFGSGTRLTVV.

This chain links TRBV12-3 or TRBV12-4 with TRBJ2-6; 7 bases match TRBD2. The CDR3 is 19 residues long. With V trimmed by 1 base and J by 0 bases, 9 bases remained unmatched. The CDR3 nucleotides are TGTGCCAGCAGTTTAGGTGGACTAGGGGATTCCTCTGGGGCCAACGTCCTGACTTTC. Translated: CASSLGGLGDSSGANVLTF.

The gene calls are TRBV29-1 and TRBJ2-6, with D perhaps TRBD1 (5 bases). Between the trimmed V and J ends, which lost 4 bases and 2 bases, there was a span of 9 bases. Germline CDR1 reads SQVTM; CDR2 reads ANQGSEA. The CDR3 extends over 14 amino acids. CDR3 DNA: TGCAGCGTTGCTGGGGCCCCTGGGGCCAACGTCCTGACTTTC. Its protein product is CSVAGAPGANVLTF.